This TCR beta chain was sequenced in a study of radiotherapy plus CTLA-4 blockade in lung cancer. The table came from immunoSEQ multiplex PCR; TCRdb's copy has only in-frame clones and leaves some out. Of some 60,000 clones in the sample, 70% to 85% were seen once. Enrolled patients, whose metastatic non-small-cell lung cancer was chemo-refractory, received focal radiation plus CTLA-4 blockade with ipilimumab. V was pared by 0 bases and J by 6 bases, with 3 bases of the junction left unmatched. This CDR3 has 15 residues. Germline V lookup: CDR1 SGDLS, CDR2 YYNGEE. The sequence came from a human donor with non-small cell lung cancer who had a partial response to radiotherapy plus ipilimumab. This material consisted of peripheral blood, taken from a patient treated with radiotherapy plus ipilimumab. The V gene is TRBV9, the J gene TRBJ2-1; 10 bases fit TRBD2. The CDR3, as DNA: TGTGCCAGCAGCGTAGTAGCGGGGGGACTCAATGAGCAGTTCTTC. Translation gives CASSVVAGGLNEQFF.